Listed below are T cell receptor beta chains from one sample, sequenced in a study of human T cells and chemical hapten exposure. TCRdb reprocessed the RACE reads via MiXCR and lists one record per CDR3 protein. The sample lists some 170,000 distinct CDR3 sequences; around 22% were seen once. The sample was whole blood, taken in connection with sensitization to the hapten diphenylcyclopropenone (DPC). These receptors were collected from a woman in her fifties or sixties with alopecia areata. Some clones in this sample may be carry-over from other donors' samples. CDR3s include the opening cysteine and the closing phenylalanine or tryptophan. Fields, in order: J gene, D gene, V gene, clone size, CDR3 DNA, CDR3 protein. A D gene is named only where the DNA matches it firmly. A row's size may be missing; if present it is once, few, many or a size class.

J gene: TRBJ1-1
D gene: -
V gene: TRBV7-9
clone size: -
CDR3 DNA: TGTGCCAGCAGCTTAGTTTCCGGGTGGGCTTTCTTT
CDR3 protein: CASSLVSGWAFF

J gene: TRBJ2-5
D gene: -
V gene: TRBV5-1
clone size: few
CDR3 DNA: TGCGCCAGCAGAAAAGCCTCCCCAGGAGAGACCCAGTACTTC
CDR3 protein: CASRKASPGETQYF

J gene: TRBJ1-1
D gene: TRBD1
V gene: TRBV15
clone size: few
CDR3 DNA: TGTGCCACCAGCTTTGGACAGGGCGGCACTGAAGCTTTCTTT
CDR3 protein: CATSFGQGGTEAFF

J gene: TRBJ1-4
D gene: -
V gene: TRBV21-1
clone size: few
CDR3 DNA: TGTGCCAGCAGCAAAGTCTCCCATGGGACAGGGACATCCGATGAAAAACTGTTTTTT
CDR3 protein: CASSKVSHGTGTSDEKLFF

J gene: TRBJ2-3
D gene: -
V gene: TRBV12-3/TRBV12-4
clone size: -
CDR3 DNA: TGTGCCAGCAGTTTAGTTCCTAGCTCGCAGTATTTT
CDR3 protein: CASSLVPSSQYF

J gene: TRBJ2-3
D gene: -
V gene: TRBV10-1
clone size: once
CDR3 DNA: TGCGCCAGCAGACTAGATGGAGAATCCACAGATACGCAGTATTTT
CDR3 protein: CASRLDGESTDTQYF

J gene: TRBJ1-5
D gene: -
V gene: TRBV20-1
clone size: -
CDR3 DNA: TGCAGTGCCGCAAGTAATAGCAATCAGCCCCAGCATTTT
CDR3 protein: CSAASNSNQPQHF

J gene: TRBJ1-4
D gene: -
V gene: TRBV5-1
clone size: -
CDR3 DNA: TGCGCCAGCAGCGGCACAGGGATGGGGACTAATGAAAAACTGTTTTTT
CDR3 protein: CASSGTGMGTNEKLFF

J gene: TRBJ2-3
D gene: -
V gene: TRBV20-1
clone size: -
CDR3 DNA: TGCAGTGCTCCAGATGACTCTTACGATACGCAGTATTTT
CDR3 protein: CSAPDDSYDTQYF

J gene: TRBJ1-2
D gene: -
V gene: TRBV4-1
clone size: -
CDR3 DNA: TGCGCCAGCAGCCAAGATCCCTTTGGGCAAGTCTATGGCTACACCTTC
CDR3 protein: CASSQDPFGQVYGYTF

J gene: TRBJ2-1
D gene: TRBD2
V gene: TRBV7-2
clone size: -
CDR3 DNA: TGTGCCAGCAGCTTACATAGCGGGAGGGCCTCCTACAATGAGCAGTTCTTC
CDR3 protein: CASSLHSGRASYNEQFF

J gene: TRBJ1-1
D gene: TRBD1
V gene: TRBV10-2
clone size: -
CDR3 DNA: TGCGCCAGCAGTGTTGAGGACAGGGTTTTTGGCACTGAAGCTTTCTTT
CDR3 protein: CASSVEDRVFGTEAFF

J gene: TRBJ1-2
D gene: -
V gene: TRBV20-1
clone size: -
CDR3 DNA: TGCAGTGCTAGAGATCGCCCCCTTGGCGGTCTGGGCTACACCTTC
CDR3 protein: CSARDRPLGGLGYTF

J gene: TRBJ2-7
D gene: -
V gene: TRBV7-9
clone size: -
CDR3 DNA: TGTGCCAGCAGCCTCCGCCAAAGTCCTTCCTACGAGCAGTACTTC
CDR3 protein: CASSLRQSPSYEQYF

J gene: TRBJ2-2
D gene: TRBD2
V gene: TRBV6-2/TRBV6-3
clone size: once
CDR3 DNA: TGTGCCAGCCAGACTAGCGGGAGATTCACCGGGGAGCTGTTTTTT
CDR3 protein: CASQTSGRFTGELFF

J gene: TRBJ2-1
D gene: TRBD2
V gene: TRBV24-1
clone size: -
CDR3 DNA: TGTGCCACCAGTGATCCACTAGCGGTCGAGCAGTTCTTC
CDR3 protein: CATSDPLAVEQFF

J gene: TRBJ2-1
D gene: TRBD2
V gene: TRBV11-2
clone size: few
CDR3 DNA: TGTGCCAGCAGCCCCCTAGCGGGAGGCCGCTATGAGCAGTTCTTC
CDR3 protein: CASSPLAGGRYEQFF

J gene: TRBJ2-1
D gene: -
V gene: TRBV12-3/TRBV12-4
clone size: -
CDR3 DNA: TGTGCCAGCAGTTTCGGGAGTTTGAGTGAGCAGTTCTTC
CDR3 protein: CASSFGSLSEQFF